The 13 T cell receptor beta chains listed next were all sequenced from one sample in a study of cytomegalovirus exposure and HLA in healthy donors. Produced via immunoSEQ multiplex PCR; TCRdb's table is partial and in-frame only. The table lists around 200,000 clones, 65% to 85% of them singletons, with around 2.8% in the top ten. Material for sequencing was PBMCs. These receptors were collected from a woman between 18 and 29 years old in good health and CMV-seropositive.

The rearrangement links TRBV5-1 to TRBJ1-4; D possibly corresponds to TRBD1 (6 bases). The germline CDR1 and CDR2 sequences are SGHRS and YFSETQ. The CDR3 consists of 13 residues. V dropped 4 bases and J dropped 8 bases, with 12 bases sitting between them. The CDR3: CASSLDQGEKLFF. DNA for the CDR3: TGCGCCAGCAGCCTTGACCAGGGGGAAAAACTGTTTTTT.

The V gene is TRBV7-9, the J gene TRBJ2-7; 7 bases agree with TRBD2. The germline gives CDR1 SEHNR, CDR2 FQNEAQ (reference sequence). After removal of 4 bases from V and 5 bases from J, the junction contained 14 bases not matched to a gene. CDR3 length equals 16 residues. In DNA form, the CDR3 reads TGTGCCAGCAGCTCCACTTGGGAGGGGAAAGGGGACGAGCAGTACTTC. This sequence encodes CASSSTWEGKGDEQYF. The full variable domain, rest sourced from reference TRBV7-9 and TRBJ2-7, is DTGVSQNPRHKITKRGQNVTFRCDPISEHNRLYWYRQTLGQGPEFLTYFQNEAQLEKSRLLSDRFSAERPKGSFSTLEIQRTEQGDSAMYLCASSSTWEGKGDEQYFGPGTRLTVT.

V usage is TRBV7-8 and J usage is TRBJ1-4, with no clear D. The CDR3 consists of 16 residues. Germline V lookup: CDR1 SGHVS, CDR2 FQNEAQ. The germline V and J ends were trimmed by 3 bases and 0 bases, with 11 bases remaining between them. The CDR3 region is CASSFSPFATNEKLFF. CDR3 DNA sequence: TGTGCCAGCAGCTTCTCCCCCTTCGCAACTAATGAAAAACTGTTTTTT.

This chain links TRBV5-6 with TRBJ1-2, with D possibly matching TRBD1 (5 bases). The CDR3 sequence is 12 residues long. The germline V gene encodes CDR1 SGHDT and CDR2 YYEEEE. Between the trimmed V and J ends, which lost 0 bases and 6 bases, there was a span of 6 bases. Here the CDR3 reads CASSLGGDGYTF. CDR3 nucleotides: TGTGCCAGCAGCTTGGGGGGCGATGGCTACACCTTC.

The V and J genes are TRBV5-4 and TRBJ2-7; 9 nucleotides agree with TRBD2. V shed 3 bases and J 2 bases; nucleotides not matched to a gene: 9. Germline V lookup: CDR1 SGHNT, CDR2 YYREEE (reference sequence). This CDR3 is built from 16 residues. The CDR3 is CASSSRSGGHPYEQYF. The CDR3 DNA reads TGTGCCAGCAGCTCCCGTAGCGGGGGCCACCCCTACGAGCAGTACTTC.

The chain links TRBV4-1 to TRBJ2-6; 7 nucleotides line up with TRBD2. Germline V gives CDR1 MGHRA, CDR2 YSYEKL. V lost 0 bases to trimming and J lost 2 bases; unmatched junction nucleotides: 1. CDR3 size: 16 residues. The CDR3 bases are TGCGCCAGCAGCCAAGATGGGGGGGCTGGGGCCAACGTCCTGACTTTC. Protein sequence: CASSQDGGAGANVLTF.

CDR3 in DNA: TGTGCCATCAGTGATCCCCATAAAACCGAACGGGACAGGCTACGGGAGACCCAGTACTTC. It encodes CAISDPHKTERDRLRETQYF. V usage is TRBV10-3 and J usage is TRBJ2-5; 8 bases fit TRBD1. V lost 3 bases to trimming and J lost 5 bases; unmatched junction nucleotides: 23. Germline V gene data show CDR1 as ENHRY and CDR2 as SYGVKD. The CDR3 is made up of 20 amino acids.

The chain recombines TRBV4-2 with TRBJ2-3; 9 nucleotides align to TRBD1. From germline, CDR1 is LGHNA and CDR2 YNFKEQ. Trimming cost V 0 bases and J 6 bases; bases outside gene matches: 7. The CDR3 has 16 amino acids. CDR3 in DNA: TGTGCCAGCAGCCAAGATCTCACAGGGGGCTCGGATACGCAGTATTTT. This sequence encodes CASSQDLTGGSDTQYF.

The genes are TRBV6-6 and TRBJ2-7; 8 bases match TRBD2. Per the germline V gene, CDR1 is MNHNY and CDR2 is SVGAGI (reference sequence). The CDR3 length is 14 residues. The ends lost 7 bases at V and 1 base at J; junction bases unmatched: 6. DNA for the CDR3: TGTGCCAGCAAGAACCGGGGGGGATCCTACGAGCAGTACTTC. It specifies CASKNRGGSYEQYF.

The rearrangement links TRBV5-1 to TRBJ2-3; TRBD1 aligns across 10 bases. The V and J ends lost 4 bases and 5 bases, in that order; junction bases with no gene match: 4. CDR3 size: 14 residues. The germline CDR1 and CDR2 sequences are SGHRS and YFSETQ. The CDR3 here is CASSLGQGKDTQYF. The CDR3 bases are TGCGCCAGCAGCCTGGGACAGGGGAAAGATACGCAGTATTTT.

The chain uses TRBV28 and TRBJ1-5; 8 bases match TRBD1. After removal of 5 bases from V and 3 bases from J, the junction contained 15 bases not matched to a gene. Germline lookup yields CDR1 MDHEN and CDR2 SYDVKM. The CDR3 spans 18 residues. The CDR3 sequence is CASSRRGTGPQINQPQHF. CDR3 in DNA: TGTGCCAGCAGTCGCCGCGGGACAGGTCCTCAAATCAATCAGCCCCAGCATTTT.

The chain uses TRBV27 and TRBJ1-2; D may be TRBD1 (5 bases). Deletions cut 6 bases from V and 5 bases from J, with 13 bases between. Germline CDR1 and CDR2: MNHEY and SMNVEV (reference sequence). This CDR3 is 13 amino acids long. DNA for the CDR3: TGTGCCAGCAGCACACAGGAGTCATATGGCTACACCTTC. Translated: CASSTQESYGYTF.

CDR3: CASSKGQPSNTEAFF. Written as DNA, the CDR3 is TGTGCCAGCAGCAAAGGACAGCCCTCTAACACTGAAGCTTTCTTT. This chain joins TRBV9 and TRBJ1-1; weak D call: TRBD1 (6 bases). This CDR3 contains 15 residues. The V and J ends lost 4 bases and 2 bases respectively, with 15 bases between them. Germline CDR1 reads SGDLS; CDR2 reads YYNGEE.